Sequencing of this TCR beta chain was carried out in a study of blood T cells in healthy people across ages. Primers used in a second PCR of roughly 6 to 12 cycles were a sample-barcoded 5' primer and a J-beta primer mix. TCRdb reanalysed the 5' RACE reads using MiXCR and keeps one entry per CDR3 protein. Among 270,000 or so distinct CDR3 sequences listed, around 30% were seen once. This CDR3 contains 12 residues. The V end was cut by 4 bases, the J end by 0 bases, with 5 bases between. CDR1 and CDR2 from the germline V gene are DFQATT and SNEGSKA (reference sequence). The source material was blood. This rearrangement joins TRBV20-1 to TRBJ2-3; D is uncertain. The TCR sequence derives from a woman aged 65 to 85 in good health. CDR3 sequence reads: CSAKISTDTQYF. The CDR3 DNA reads TGCAGTGCTAAGATTAGCACAGATACGCAGTATTTT.